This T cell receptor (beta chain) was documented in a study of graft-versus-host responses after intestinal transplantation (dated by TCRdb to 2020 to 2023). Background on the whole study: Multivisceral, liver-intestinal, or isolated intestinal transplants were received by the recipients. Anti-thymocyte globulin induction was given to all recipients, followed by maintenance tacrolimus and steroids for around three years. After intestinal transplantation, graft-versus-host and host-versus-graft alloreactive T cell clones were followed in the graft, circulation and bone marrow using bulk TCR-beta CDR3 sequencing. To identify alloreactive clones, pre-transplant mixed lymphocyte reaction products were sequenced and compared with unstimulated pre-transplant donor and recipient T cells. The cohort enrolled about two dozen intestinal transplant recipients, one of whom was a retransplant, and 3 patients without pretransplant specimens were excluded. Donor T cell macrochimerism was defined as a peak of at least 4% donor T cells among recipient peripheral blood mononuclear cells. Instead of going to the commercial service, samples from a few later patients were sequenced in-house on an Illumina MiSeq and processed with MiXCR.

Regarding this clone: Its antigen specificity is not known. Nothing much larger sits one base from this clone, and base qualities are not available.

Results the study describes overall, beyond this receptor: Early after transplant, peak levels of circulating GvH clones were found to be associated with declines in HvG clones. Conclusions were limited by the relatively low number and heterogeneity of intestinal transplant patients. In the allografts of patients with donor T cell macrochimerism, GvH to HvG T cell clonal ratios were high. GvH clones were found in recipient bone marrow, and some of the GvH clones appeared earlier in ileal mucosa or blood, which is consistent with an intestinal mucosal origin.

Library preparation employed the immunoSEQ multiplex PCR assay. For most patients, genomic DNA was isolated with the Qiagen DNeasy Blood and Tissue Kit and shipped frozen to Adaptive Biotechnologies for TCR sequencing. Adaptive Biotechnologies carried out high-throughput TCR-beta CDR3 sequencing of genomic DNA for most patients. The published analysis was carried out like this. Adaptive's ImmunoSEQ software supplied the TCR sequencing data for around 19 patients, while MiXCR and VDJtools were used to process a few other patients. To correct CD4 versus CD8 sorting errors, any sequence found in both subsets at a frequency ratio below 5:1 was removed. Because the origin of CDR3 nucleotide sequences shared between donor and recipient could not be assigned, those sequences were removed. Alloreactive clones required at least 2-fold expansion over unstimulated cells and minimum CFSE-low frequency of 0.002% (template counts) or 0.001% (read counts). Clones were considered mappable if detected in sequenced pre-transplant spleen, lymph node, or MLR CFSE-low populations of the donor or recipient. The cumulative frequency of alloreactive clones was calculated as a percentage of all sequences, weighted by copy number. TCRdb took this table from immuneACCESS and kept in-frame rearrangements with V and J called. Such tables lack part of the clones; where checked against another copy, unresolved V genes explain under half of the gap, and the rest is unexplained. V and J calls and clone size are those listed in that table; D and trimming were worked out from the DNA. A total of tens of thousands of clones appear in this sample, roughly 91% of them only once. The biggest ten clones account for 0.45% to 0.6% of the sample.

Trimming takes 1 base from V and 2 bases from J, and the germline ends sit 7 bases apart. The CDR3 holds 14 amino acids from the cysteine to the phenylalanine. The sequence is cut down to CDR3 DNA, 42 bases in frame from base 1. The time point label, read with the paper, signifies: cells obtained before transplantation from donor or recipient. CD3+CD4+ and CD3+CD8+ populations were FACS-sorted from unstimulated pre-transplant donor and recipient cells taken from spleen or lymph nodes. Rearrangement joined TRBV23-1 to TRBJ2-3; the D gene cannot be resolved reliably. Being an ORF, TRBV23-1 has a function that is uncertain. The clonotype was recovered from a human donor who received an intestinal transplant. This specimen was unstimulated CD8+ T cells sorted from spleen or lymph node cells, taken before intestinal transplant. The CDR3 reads CASSQLAATDTQYF. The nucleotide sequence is TGCGCCAGCAGTCAATTGGCCGCCACAGATACGCAGTATTTT.